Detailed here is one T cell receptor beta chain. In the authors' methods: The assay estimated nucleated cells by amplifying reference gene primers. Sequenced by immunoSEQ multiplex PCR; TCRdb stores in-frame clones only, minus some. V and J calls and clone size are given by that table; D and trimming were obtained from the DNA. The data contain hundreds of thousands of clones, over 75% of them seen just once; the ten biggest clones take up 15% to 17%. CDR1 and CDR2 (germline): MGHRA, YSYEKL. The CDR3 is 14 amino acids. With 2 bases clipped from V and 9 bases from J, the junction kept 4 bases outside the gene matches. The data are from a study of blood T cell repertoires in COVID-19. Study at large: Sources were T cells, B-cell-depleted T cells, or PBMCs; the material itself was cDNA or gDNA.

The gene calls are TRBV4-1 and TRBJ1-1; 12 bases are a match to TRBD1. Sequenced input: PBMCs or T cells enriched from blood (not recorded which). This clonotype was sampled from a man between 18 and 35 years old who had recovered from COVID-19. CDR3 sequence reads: CASSQIGTGGKAFF. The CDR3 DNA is TGCGCCAGCAGCCAAATTGGGACAGGGGGCAAAGCTTTCTTT.